This T cell receptor (beta chain) was captured in a study of T cell repertoires in cytomegalovirus infection. Whole-study context: Both recently identified HLA-C-restricted and well-studied HLA-B-restricted CMV epitopes were used in the study.

This clonotype has just a few counts. Its matching antigen is unknown. TCRdb re-derived calls from the reads in MiXCR, one entry per CDR3 protein. The table lists some 800,000 distinct CDR3 sequences, 25% to 30% of them singletons, with under 15% in the top ten. V dropped 7 bases and J dropped 5 bases, with 6 bases sitting between them. CDR3 length: 11 residues. Germline V gene data show CDR1 as MNHEY and CDR2 as SVGAGI. The chain links TRBV6-5 to TRBJ2-1, with a tentative D call TRBD2 (5 bases). This sequence originates from a human donor in good health (CMV status not recorded). Some clones in this sample may be carry-over from other donors' samples. The sample was cultured CD8+ T cells from PBMCs, taken from culture after CMV antigen stimulation. The DNA for the CDR3 is TGTGCCAGCAAGAGGGACAATGAGCAGTTCTTC. Its translation: CASKRDNEQFF.